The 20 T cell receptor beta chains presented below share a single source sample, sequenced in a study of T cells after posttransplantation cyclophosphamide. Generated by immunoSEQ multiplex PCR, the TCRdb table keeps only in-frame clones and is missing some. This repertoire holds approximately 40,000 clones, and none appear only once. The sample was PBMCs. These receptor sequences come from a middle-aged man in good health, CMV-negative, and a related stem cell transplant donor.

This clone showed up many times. CDR3 DNA sequence: TGTGCCACCAGCGGGCAACGGGGGACTAACGCCCCGAATCAGCCCCAGCATTTT. As protein: CATSGQRGTNAPNQPQHF. J is TRBJ1-5 and V is TRBV15, with D possibly matching TRBD1 (5 bases). With 5 bases removed from V and 4 bases from J, the gap between germline ends came to 24 bases. CDR1 and CDR2 (germline): LNHNV, YYDKDF (reference sequence). The CDR3 runs 18 residues.

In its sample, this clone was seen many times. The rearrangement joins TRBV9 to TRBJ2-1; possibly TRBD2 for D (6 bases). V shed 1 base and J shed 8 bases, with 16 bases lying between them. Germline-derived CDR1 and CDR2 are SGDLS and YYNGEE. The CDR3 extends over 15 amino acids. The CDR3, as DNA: TGTGCCAGCAGCGTATTGAGCGGGCAAGATGATGAGCAGTTCTTC. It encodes CASSVLSGQDDEQFF.

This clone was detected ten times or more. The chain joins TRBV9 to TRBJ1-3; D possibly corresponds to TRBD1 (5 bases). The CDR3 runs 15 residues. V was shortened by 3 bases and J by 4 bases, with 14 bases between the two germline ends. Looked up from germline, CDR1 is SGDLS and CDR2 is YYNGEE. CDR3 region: CASSAGGGRGNTIYF. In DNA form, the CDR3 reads TGTGCCAGCAGCGCGGGGGGAGGGAGGGGAAACACCATATATTTT. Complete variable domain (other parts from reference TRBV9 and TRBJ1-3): DSGVTQTPKHLITATGQRVTLRCSPRSGDLSVYWYQQSLDQGLQFLIQYYNGEERAKGNILERFSAQQFPDLHSELNLSSLELGDSALYFCASSAGGGRGNTIYFGEGSWLTVV.

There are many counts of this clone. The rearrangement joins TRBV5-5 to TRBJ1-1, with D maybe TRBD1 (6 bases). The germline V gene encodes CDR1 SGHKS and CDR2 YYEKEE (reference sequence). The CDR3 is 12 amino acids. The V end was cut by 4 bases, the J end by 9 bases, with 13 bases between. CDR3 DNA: TGTGCCAGCAGCCCGAATGGGGGCAAAGCTTTCTTT. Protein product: CASSPNGGKAFF.

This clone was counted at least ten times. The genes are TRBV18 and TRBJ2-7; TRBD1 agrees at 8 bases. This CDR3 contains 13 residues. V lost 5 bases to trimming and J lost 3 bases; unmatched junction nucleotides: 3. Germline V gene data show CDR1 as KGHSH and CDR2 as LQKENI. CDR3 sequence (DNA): TGTGCCAGCTCAAACGACAGGGGCTACGAGCAGTACGTC. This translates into CASSNDRGYEQYV.

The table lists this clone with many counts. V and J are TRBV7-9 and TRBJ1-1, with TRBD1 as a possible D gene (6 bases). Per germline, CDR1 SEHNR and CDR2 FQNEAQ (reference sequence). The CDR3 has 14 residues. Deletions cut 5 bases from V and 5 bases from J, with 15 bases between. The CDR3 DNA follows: TGTGCCAGCAGCGGGGGGGGCCAGGGTACTGAAGCTTTCTTT. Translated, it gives CASSGGGQGTEAFF.

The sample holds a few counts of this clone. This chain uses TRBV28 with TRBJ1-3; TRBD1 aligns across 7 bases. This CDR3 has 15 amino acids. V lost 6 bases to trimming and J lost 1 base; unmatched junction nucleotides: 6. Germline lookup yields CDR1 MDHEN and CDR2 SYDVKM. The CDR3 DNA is TGTGCCAGCAGCTCTCGACAGGGTTCTGGAAACACCATATATTTT. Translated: CASSSRQGSGNTIYF.

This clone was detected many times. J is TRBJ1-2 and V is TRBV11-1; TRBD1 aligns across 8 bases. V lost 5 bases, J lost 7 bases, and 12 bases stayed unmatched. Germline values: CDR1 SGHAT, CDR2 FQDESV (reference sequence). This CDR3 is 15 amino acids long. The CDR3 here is CASSQNQGATGGYTF. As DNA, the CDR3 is TGTGCCAGCAGCCAAAACCAGGGGGCTACCGGTGGCTACACCTTC. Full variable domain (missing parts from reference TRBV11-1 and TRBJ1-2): EAEVAQSPRYKITEKSQAVAFWCDPISGHATLYWYRQILGQGPELLVQFQDESVVDDSQLPKDRFSAERLKGVDSTLKIQPAELGDSAMYLCASSQNQGATGGYTFGSGTRLTVV.

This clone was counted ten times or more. CDR3 in DNA: TGTGCCAGTAAAGCAGGGGAACAGCCCCAGCATTTT. It yields the protein CASKAGEQPQHF. The chain recombines TRBV19 with TRBJ1-5, with a possible D match to TRBD1 (6 bases). This CDR3 has 12 residues. V dropped 7 bases and J dropped 7 bases, with 11 bases sitting between them. The germline gives CDR1 LNHDA, CDR2 SQIVND (reference sequence).

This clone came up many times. CDR3 loop: CASSFIGQELWQPQHF. CDR3 nucleotides: TGCGCCAGCAGCTTTATCGGACAAGAACTCTGGCAGCCCCAGCATTTT. The gene calls are TRBV5-1 and TRBJ1-5; D is possibly TRBD1 (5 bases). Germline V gene sequence: CDR1 SGHRS, CDR2 YFSETQ. This CDR3 is built from 16 residues. V gave up 2 bases and J gave up 7 bases, with 19 bases separating them.

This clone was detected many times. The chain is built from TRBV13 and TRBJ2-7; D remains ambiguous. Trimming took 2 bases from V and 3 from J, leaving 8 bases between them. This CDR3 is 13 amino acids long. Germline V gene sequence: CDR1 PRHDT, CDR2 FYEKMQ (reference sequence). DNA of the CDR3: TGTGCCAGCAGCTTATCGTCGTACTACGAGCAGTACGTC. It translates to CASSLSSYYEQYV.

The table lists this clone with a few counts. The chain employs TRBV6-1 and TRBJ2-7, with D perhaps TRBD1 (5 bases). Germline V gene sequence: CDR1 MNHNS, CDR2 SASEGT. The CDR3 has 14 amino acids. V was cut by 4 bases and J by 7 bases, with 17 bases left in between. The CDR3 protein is CASSANGAGREQYV. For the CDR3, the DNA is TGTGCCAGCAGTGCAAACGGCGCAGGGCGGGAGCAGTACGTC.

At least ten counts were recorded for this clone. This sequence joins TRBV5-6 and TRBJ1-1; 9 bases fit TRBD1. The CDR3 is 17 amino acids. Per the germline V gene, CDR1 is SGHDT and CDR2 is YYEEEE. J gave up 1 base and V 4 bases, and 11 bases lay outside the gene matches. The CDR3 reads CASSLTWDRVWNTEAFF. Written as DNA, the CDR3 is TGTGCCAGCAGCCTCACGTGGGACAGGGTATGGAACACTGAAGCTTTCTTT. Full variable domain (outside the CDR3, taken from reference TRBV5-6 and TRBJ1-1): DAGVTQSPTHLIKTRGQQVTLRCSPKSGHDTVSWYQQALGQGPQFIFQYYEEEERQRGNFPDRFSGHQFPNYSSELNVNALLLGDSALYLCASSLTWDRVWNTEAFFGQGTRLTVV.

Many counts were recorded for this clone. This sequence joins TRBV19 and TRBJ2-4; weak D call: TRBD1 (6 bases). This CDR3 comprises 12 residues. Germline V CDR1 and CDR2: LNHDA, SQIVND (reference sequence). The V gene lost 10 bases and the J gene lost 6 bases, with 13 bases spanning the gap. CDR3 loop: CATGTDRNIQYF. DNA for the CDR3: TGTGCCACCGGGACGGACAGAAACATTCAGTACTTC.

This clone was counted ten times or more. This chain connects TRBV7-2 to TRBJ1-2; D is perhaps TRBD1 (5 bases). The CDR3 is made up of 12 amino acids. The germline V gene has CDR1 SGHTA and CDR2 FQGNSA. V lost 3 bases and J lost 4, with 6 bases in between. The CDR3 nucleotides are TGTGCCAGCAGCTTTGGGGCCTATGGCTACACCTTC. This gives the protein CASSFGAYGYTF.

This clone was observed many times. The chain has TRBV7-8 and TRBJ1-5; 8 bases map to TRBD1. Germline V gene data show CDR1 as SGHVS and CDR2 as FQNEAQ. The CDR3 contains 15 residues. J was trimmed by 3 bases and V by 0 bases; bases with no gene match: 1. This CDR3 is CASSLATGVNQPQHF. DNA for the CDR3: TGTGCCAGCAGCTTAGCGACAGGGGTCAATCAGCCCCAGCATTTT.

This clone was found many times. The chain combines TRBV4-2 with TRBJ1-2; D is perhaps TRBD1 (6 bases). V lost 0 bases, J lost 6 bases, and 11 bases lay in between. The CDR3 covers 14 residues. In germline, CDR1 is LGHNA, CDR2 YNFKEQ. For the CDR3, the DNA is TGTGCCAGCAGCCAAGAAACAGGGAGTCATGGCTACACCTTC. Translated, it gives CASSQETGSHGYTF.

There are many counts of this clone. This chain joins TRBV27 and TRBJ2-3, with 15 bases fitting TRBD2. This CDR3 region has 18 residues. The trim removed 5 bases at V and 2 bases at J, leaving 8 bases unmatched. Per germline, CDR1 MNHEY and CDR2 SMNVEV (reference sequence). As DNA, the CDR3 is TGTGCCAGCAGTACTCGGACTAGCGGGAGGGAGACCACAGATACGCAGTATTTT. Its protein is CASSTRTSGRETTDTQYF.

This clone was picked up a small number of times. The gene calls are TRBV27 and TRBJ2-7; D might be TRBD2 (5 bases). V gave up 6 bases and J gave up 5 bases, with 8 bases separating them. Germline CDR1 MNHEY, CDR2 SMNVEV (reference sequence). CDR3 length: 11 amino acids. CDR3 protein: CASRSGNEQYV. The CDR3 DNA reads TGTGCCAGCAGGTCCGGGAACGAGCAGTACGTC.

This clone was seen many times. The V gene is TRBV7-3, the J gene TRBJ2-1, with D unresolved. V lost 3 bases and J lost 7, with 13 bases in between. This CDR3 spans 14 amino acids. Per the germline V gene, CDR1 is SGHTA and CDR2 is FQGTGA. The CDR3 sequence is CASSFVGPGNEQFF. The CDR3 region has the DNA TGTGCCAGCAGCTTCGTGGGCCCAGGAAATGAGCAGTTCTTC.